This T cell receptor beta chain originates from a study of regulatory T cells in long-lasting Graves disease. Overall study results and limits: Newly diagnosed Graves' patients exceeded persistent ones in TCR diversity.

Worth noting for this clonotype: Its antigen remains unknown.

Building the TCR beta libraries relied on iRepertoire HTBI primers, and CDR3 regions underwent Arm-PCR. One entry per CDR3 protein, called by TCRdb with MiXCR from the multiplex PCR reads. The sample has a few hundred thousand distinct CDR3 sequences; approximately 12% are singletons. Indicated time point: newly diagnosed GD, antithyroid drugs for less than 3 months. Following extraction of RNA from PBMCs, that RNA was used to make the TCR library. Patients hailed from an endocrinology department in Xi'an, China. Looked up from germline, CDR1 is SGHTA and CDR2 is FQGTGA. The CDR3 has 13 residues. V gave up 5 bases and J gave up 6 bases, with 11 bases separating them. The same data also went into a second study, on T cells in Graves' hyperthyroidism and ophthalmopathy. From that study: Blood also contained most expanded thyroid clonotypes above 0.001.

The source of this sequence is a woman aged 18 to 35 with Graves disease. The sample here was peripheral blood mononuclear cells (PBMCs), taken at new diagnosis, from a patient treated with antithyroid drugs. The chain recombines TRBV7-3 with TRBJ2-1, with D hard to call. CDR3 in DNA: TGTGCCAGCAGCCCGGTGGGTACCAATGAGCAGTTCTTC. Its translation: CASSPVGTNEQFF. The whole variable domain, remainder taken from reference TRBV7-3 and TRBJ2-1, is GAGVSQTPSNKVTEKGKYVELRCDPISGHTALYWYRQSLGQGPEFLIYFQGTGAADDSGLPNDRFFAVRPEGSVSTLKIQRTERGDSAVYLCASSPVGTNEQFFGPGTRLTVL.